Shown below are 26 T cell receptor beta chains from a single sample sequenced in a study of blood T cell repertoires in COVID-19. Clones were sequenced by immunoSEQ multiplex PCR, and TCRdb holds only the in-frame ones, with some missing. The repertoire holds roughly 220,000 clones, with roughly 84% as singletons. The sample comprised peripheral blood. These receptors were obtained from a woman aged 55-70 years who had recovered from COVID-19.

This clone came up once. The CDR3, as DNA: TGTGCCAGCAGCGTAGCGGCTCTGAGCGGGGCCACAGATACGCAGTATTTT. As protein: CASSVAALSGATDTQYF. J is TRBJ2-3 and V is TRBV9, with TRBD2 identical over 7 bases. V lost 0 bases and J lost 2; bases outside the gene matches: 9. Germline CDR1 is SGDLS and CDR2 is YYNGEE. The CDR3 has 17 amino acids.

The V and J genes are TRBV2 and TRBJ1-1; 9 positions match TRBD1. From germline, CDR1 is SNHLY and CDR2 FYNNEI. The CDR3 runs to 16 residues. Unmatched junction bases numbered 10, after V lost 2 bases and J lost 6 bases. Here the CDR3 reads CASSELGYRQGAEAFF. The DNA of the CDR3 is TGTGCCAGCAGTGAATTAGGGTATCGACAGGGGGCTGAAGCTTTCTTT.

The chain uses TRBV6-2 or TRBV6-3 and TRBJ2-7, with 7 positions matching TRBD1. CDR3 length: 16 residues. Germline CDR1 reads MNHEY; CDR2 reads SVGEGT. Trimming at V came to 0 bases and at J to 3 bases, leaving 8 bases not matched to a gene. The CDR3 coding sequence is TGTGCCAGCAGTTACTCGGCGACAGGGCGGAACTACGAGCAGTACTTC. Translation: CASSYSATGRNYEQYF.

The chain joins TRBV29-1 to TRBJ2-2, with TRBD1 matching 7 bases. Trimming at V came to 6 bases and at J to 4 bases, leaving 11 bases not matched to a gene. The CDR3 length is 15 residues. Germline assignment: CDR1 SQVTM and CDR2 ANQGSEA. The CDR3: CSVSPSRQGTGELFF. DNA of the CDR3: TGCAGCGTGAGTCCCTCAAGACAGGGCACCGGGGAGCTGTTTTTT.

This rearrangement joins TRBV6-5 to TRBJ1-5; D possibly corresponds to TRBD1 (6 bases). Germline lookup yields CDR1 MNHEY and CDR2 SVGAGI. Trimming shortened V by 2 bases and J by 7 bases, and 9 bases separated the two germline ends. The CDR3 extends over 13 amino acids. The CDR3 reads CASSYQQGQPQHF. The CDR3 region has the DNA TGTGCCAGCAGTTACCAACAGGGACAGCCCCAGCATTTT.

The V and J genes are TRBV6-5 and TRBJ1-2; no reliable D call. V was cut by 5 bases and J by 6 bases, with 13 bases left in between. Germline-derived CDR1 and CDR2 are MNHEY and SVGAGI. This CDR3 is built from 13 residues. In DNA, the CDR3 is TGTGCCAGCAGTCCCCTCCTAGGAAATGGCTACACCTTC. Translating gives CASSPLLGNGYTF.

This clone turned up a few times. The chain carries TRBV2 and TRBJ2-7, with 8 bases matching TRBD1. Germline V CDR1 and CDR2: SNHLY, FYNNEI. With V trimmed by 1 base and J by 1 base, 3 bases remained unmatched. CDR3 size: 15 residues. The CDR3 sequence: CASSEVTGGSYEQYF. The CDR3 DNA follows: TGTGCCAGCAGTGAAGTTACAGGGGGATCCTACGAGCAGTACTTC.

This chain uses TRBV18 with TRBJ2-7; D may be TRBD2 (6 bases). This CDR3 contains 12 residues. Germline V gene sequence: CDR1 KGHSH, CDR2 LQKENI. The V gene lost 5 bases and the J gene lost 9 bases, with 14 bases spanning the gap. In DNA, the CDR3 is TGTGCCAGCTCAGCCCTAGTGGAGGGGCAGTACTTC. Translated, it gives CASSALVEGQYF.

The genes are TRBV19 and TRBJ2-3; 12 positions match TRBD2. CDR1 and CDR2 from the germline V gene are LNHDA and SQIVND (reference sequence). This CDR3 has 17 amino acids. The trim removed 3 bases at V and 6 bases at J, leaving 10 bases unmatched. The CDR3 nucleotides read TGTGCCAGTAGTATTCGACTAGCGGGGGCCCCGCCGGATACGCAGTATTTT. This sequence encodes CASSIRLAGAPPDTQYF. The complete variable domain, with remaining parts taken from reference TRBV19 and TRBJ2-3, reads DGGITQSPKYLFRKEGQNVTLSCEQNLNHDAMYWYRQDPGQGLRLIYYSQIVNDFQKGDIAEGYSVSREKKESFPLTVTSAQKNPTAFYLCASSIRLAGAPPDTQYFGPGTRLTVL.

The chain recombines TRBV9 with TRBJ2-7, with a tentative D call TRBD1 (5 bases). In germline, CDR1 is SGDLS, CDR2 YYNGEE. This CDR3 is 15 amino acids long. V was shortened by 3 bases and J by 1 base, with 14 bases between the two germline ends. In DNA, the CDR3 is TGTGCCAGCAGCGGGGGCTTGGGAAGATCCTACGAGCAGTACTTC. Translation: CASSGGLGRSYEQYF.

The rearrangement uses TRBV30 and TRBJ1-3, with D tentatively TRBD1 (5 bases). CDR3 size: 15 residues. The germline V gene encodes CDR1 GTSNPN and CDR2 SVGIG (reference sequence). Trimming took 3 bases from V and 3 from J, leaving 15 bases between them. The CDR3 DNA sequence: TGTGCCTGGAGCCTACTCGACAGAAATGGAAACACCATATATTTT. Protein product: CAWSLLDRNGNTIYF.

This chain's CDR3 is CASSLGIGYTF. The CDR3 nucleotides are TGCGCCAGCAGCCTTGGCATTGGCTACACCTTC. V and J are TRBV4-1 and TRBJ1-2; D is uncertain. The CDR3 has 11 amino acids. The V end lost 4 bases, the J end lost 7 bases, and 7 bases lay between the germline ends. Germline values: CDR1 MGHRA, CDR2 YSYEKL.

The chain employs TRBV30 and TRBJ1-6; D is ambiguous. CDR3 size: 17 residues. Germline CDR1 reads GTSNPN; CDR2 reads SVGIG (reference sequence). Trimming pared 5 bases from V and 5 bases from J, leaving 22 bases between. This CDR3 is CAWGISSWALDNSPLHF. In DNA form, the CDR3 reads TGTGCCTGGGGGATCTCATCATGGGCGTTGGATAATTCACCCCTCCACTTT.

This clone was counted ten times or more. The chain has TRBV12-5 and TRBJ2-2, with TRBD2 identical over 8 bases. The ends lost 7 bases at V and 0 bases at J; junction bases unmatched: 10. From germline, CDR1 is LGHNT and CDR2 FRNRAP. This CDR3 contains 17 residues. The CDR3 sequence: CASARGGGSSNTGELFF. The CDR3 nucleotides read TGTGCTAGTGCTCGGGGGGGCGGTTCTTCGAACACCGGGGAGCTGTTTTTT.

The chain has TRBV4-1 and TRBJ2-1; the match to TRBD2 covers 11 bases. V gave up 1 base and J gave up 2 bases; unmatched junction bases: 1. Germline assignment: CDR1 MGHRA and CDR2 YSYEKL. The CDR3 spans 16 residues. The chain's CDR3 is CASSQGSGGAYNEQFF. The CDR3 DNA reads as TGCGCCAGCAGCCAAGGTAGCGGGGGGGCCTACAATGAGCAGTTCTTC.

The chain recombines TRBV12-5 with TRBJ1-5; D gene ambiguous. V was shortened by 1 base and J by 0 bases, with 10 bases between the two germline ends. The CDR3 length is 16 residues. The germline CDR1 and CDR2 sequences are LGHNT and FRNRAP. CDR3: CASGLALSSSNQPQHF. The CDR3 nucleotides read TGTGCTAGTGGTTTGGCCCTTAGTTCTAGCAATCAGCCCCAGCATTTT. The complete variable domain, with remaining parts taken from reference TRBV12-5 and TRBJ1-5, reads DARVTQTPRHKVTEMGQEVTMRCQPILGHNTVFWYRQTMMQGLELLAYFRNRAPLDDSGMPKDRFSAEMPDATLATLKIQPSEPRDSAVYFCASGLALSSSNQPQHFGDGTRLSIL.

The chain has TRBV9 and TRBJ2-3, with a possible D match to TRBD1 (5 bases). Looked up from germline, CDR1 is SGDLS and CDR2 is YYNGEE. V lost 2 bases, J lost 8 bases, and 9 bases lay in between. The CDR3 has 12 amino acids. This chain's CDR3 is CASSVDQGTQYF. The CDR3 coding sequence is TGTGCCAGCAGCGTCGACCAGGGTACGCAGTATTTT.

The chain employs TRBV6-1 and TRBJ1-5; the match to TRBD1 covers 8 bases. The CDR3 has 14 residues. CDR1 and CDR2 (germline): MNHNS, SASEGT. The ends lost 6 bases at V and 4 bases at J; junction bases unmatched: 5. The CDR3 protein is CASSVDRANQPQHF. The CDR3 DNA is TGTGCCAGCAGCGTGGACAGGGCGAATCAGCCCCAGCATTTT.

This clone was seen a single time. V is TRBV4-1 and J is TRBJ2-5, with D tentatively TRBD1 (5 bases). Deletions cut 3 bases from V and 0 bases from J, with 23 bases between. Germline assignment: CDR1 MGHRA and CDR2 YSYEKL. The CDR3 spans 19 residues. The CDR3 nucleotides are TGCGCCAGCAGCCACCCCTTAGGGGTAGGTCGACGGAACCAAGAGACCCAGTACTTC. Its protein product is CASSHPLGVGRRNQETQYF.

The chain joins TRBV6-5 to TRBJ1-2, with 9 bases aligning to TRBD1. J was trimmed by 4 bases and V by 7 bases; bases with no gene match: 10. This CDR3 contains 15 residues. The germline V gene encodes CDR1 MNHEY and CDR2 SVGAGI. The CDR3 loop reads CASTRRTGEFYGYTF. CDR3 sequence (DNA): TGTGCCAGCACTCGGCGGACAGGGGAATTCTATGGCTACACCTTC.

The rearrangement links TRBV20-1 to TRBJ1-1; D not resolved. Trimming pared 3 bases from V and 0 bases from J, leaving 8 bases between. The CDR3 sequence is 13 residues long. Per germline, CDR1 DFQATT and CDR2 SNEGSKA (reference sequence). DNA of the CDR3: TGCAGTGCTAGTACTTCCATGAACACTGAAGCTTTCTTT. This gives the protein CSASTSMNTEAFF.

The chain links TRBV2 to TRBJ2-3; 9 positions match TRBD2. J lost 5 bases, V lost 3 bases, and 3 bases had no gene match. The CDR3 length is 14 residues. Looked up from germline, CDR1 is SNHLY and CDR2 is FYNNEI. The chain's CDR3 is CASSDSGGIDTQYF. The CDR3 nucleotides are TGTGCCAGCAGTGATAGCGGGGGAATAGATACGCAGTATTTT.

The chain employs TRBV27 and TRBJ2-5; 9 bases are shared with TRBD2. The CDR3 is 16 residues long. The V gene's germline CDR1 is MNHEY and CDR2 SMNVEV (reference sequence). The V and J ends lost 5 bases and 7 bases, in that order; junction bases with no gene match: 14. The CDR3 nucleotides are TGTGCCAGCAGTCCGAACCCCGGTTTAGCGGGGGTGACCCAGTACTTC. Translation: CASSPNPGLAGVTQYF.

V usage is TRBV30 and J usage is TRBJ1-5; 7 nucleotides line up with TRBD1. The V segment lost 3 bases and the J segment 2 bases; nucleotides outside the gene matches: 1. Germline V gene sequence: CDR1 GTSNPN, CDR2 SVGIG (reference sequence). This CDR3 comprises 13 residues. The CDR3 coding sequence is TGTGCCTGGAGAGACAGGGGCAATCAGCCCCAGCATTTT. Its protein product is CAWRDRGNQPQHF.

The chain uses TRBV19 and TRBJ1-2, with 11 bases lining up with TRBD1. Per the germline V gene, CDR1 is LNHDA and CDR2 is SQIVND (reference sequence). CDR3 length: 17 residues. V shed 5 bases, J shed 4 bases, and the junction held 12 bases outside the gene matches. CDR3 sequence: CASSSEDRGRVSYGYTF. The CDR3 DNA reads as TGTGCCAGTAGTTCTGAGGACAGGGGGCGTGTCAGCTATGGCTACACCTTC. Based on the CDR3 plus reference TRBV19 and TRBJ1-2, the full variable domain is DGGITQSPKYLFRKEGQNVTLSCEQNLNHDAMYWYRQDPGQGLRLIYYSQIVNDFQKGDIAEGYSVSREKKESFPLTVTSAQKNPTAFYLCASSSEDRGRVSYGYTFGSGTRLTVV.

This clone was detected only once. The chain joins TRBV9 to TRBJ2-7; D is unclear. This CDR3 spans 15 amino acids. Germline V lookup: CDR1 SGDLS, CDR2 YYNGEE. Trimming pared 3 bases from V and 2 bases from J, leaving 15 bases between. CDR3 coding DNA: TGTGCCAGCAGCGCCTCGACCAATCGGGCCTACGAGCAGTACTTC. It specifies CASSASTNRAYEQYF.